This TCR beta chain was found in a study of neurological immune-mediated disorders (dated by TCRdb to between 2018 and 2021). In terms of the full investigation: Peripheral blood TCR-beta repertoires from patients with HTLV-I-associated myelopathy (HAM/TSP), patients with multiple sclerosis, and healthy controls were compared in the study using UMI-based sequencing. Alongside PBMC samples, the set of more than 85 TCR-beta libraries contained longitudinal samples, technical triplicates, and paired CD4+ and CD8+ T-cell subsets that had been sorted. Of the roughly 70 subjects in the cohort, about 14 were HAM/TSP patients, around 35 were multiple sclerosis patients, and around 20 were healthy controls.

V loses 6 bases of germline sequence and J loses 4 bases, and the interval between the two ends is 13 bases. Taken from cysteine to phenylalanine, the CDR3 has 13 residues. The only DNA kept is the CDR3, 39 bases in frame from the first base. Reading the germline V gene (reference sequence) gives CDR1 MNHEY and CDR2 SMNVEV. This clonotype was detected many times. Its antigen is not yet known. Base qualities are not provided; no much larger clone lies one nucleotide away. Healthy controls were blood bank volunteers in Maryland, USA. Libraries from unsorted PBMCs were made from 2 million PBMCs kept in RNAlater at -80 degrees C until RNA extraction. Peripheral blood was subjected to Ficoll-Hypaque density gradient centrifugation to isolate PBMCs, which were then cryopreserved in liquid nitrogen. cDNA was synthesized by template-switch 5'RACE using a primer with a 10-nucleotide random unique molecular identifier that tagged each TCR transcript. Each sequencing run produced over 160 million TCR-beta sequences covering 15-18 subjects. Total RNA was extracted with the RNeasy kit. TCR-beta VDJ regions were amplified with primers for the TCR constant region and the 5'RACE anchor, using the KAPA Real-time Library Amplification kit. A first PCR added sample indexes and Illumina adaptors, and a second PCR then raised library yield. After Ampure bead purification, the roughly 650 bp TCR product was size-selected on a 2% E-gel SizeSelection system. Before pooling, library quality was checked on a Bioanalyzer, concentration was measured with Qubit, and libraries were quantified with the Kapa Library Quantification kit. An Illumina HiSeq 2500 sequenced the libraries paired-end 2 x 150 bp. To increase sequence diversity, roughly 24-32% phiX was spiked into each library pool. The source study handled its data this way. Quality-filtered reads were processed with the UMI-based MiGEC pipeline, and over 75% of raw TCR sequences were removed by the MiGEC pipeline during error correction. IMGT germline references were used for alignment of VDJ genes, and clonotypes were defined by a unique CDR3 amino acid sequence together with V-J genes. Clonal expansion, Shannon diversity and CDR3 relatedness were evaluated with VDJtools (CalcPairwiseDistances, ClusterSamples), while phylogenetic trees were built in CLCbio workbench. Using coefficient-of-variation modelling across technical triplicates, the study counted a clone as expanded if it had at least 8 unique UMIs. The raw public data were reprocessed by TCRdb itself: fastp quality trimming at Q25, MiXCR clonotype calling, in-frame beta chains only. Every CDR3 protein is listed once, alongside the most common genes and DNA of its rows. The V and J calls and clone size are TCRdb's, not the authors'. Across this sample there are 40,000 to 45,000 distinct CDR3 sequences, with roughly 13% seen only once. The top ten clonotypes cover over 0.95% of the sample.

The investigation overall reported the following: TCR clonal expansion was greatest in HAM/TSP patients and smallest in MS patients, who ranked below even healthy controls. Across subjects, expanded clones never shared an identical CDR3 amino acid sequence, which suggests that the TCR-beta repertoires in every group were private.

This TCR was recovered from a female donor in good health. Material: PBMCs. The chain employs TRBV27 and TRBJ2-7; possibly the D gene is TRBD2, per 5 matching bases. The DNA sequence follows: TGTGCCAGCAGGGACGGGAACTCTTACGAGCAGTACTTC. Translated, this is CASRDGNSYEQYF.